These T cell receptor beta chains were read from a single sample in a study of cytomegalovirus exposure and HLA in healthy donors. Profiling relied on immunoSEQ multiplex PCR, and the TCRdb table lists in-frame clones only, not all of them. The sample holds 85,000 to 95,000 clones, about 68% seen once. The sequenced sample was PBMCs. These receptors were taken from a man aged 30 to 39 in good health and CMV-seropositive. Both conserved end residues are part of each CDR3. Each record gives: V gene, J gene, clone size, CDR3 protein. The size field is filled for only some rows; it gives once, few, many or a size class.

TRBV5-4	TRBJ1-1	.	CASSLGGGETEAFF
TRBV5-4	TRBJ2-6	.	CASSLGPGQGTSGANVLTF
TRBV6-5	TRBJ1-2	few	CASRPDRAPYGYTF
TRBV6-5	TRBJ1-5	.	CASSYSYSNQPQHF
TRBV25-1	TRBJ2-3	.	CASMRVAADTQYF
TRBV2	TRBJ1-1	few	CASSPGMNTEAFF
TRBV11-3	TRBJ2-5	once	CASSLEGAQGETQYF
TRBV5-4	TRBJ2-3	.	CASSSGGRTDTQYF
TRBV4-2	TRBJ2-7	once	CASSQGRSGLTYEQYF
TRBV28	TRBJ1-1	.	CASTLGGWRNTEAFF
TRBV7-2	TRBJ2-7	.	CASSFRDSDYEQYF
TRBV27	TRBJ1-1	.	CASSLGMHTEAFF
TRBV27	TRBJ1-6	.	CASSFAEDSPLHF
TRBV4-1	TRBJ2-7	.	CASSRQASSYEQYF
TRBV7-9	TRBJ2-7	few	CASSLGGGRATYEQYF
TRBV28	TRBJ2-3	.	CASMTGGGQGTDTQYF
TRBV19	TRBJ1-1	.	CASSMSQGFITEAFF
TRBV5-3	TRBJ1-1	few	CARSPLVREGNTEAFF
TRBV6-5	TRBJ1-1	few	CASSWTGGQDEAFF
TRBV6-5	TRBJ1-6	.	CASSGGGRDNSPLHF
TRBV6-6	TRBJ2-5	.	CASTPVVQEGTQYF
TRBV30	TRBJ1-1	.	CAWSQGIQNPEAFF
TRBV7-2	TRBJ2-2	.	CASSSRTSGYTGELFF
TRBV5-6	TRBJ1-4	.	CASSLDRGTATNEKLFF
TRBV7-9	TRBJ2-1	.	CASSPQREVYNEQFF
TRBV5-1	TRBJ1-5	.	CASSLGEGRNQPQHF
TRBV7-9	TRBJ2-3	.	CASSLWEGIRTDTQYF
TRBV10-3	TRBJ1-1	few	CAISETETGSEAFF
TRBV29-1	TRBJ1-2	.	CSVEDPRGKRHGYTF
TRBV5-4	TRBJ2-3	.	CANSPGGFSSTDTQYF
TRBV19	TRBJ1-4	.	CASSRQGVRNEKLFF
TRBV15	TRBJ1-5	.	CATSAWEDRGYQPQHF
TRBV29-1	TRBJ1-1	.	CSVVAGLGNTEAFF
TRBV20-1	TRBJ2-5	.	CSANEKETQYF
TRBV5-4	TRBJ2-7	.	CASSLAGQPYEQYF
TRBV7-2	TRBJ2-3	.	CASSLDYHTDTQYF
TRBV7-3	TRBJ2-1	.	CASSSTMASHNEQFF
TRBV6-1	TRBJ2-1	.	CASSLSRGTYNEQFF
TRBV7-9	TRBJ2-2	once	CASIYSGSDGELFF
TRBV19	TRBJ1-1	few	CASSPLAGTASF